Described below is a single T cell receptor (beta chain) sequence and its context. During the 2 weeks before they entered the study, exposed participants had met someone with a PCR-confirmed or clinician-diagnosed COVID-19 case. Per the original data handling: Amplification of reference gene primers provided the estimated nucleated cell counts. Sequenced by immunoSEQ multiplex PCR; TCRdb stores in-frame clones only, minus some. That table supplies the V and J calls and clone size; D and trimming were determined from the DNA. The sample records hundreds of thousands of clones, about 80% being singletons. Trimming cost V 2 bases and J 6 bases; bases outside gene matches: 1. Germline CDR1 reads SGHVS; CDR2 reads FQNEAQ. The CDR3 contains 15 residues. This entry is derived from a study of blood T cell repertoires in COVID-19.

This clonotype was obtained from a woman in her forties or fifties who had been exposed to COVID-19. The specimen was PBMCs or T cells enriched from blood (not recorded which). The chain is built from TRBV7-8 and TRBJ1-6, with 10 bases fitting TRBD1. CDR3 nucleotide sequence: TGTGCCAGCAGCTTAAGGGACAGGGGTAATTCACCCCTCCACTTT. This encodes CASSLRDRGNSPLHF.